This T cell receptor (beta chain) was sequenced in a study of T cell responses to AZD1222 COVID-19 vaccine. Assay: immunoSEQ multiplex PCR; the TCRdb copy retains only in-frame clones and omits some. Among around 99,000 clones listed, approximately 89% were seen once. The CDR3 runs to 13 residues. Trimming removed 4 bases from V and 2 bases from J, with 8 bases in between. CDR1 LGHNA and CDR2 YSLEER come from the germline V gene. This chain connects TRBV4-3 to TRBJ1-1, with no clear D. This sample comprised peripheral blood, obtained on day 0 of AZD1222 vaccination. The sequence came from an adult in good health. The CDR3 loop is CASSLGVNTEAFF. The CDR3 coding sequence is TGCGCCAGCAGCCTAGGAGTAAACACTGAAGCTTTCTTT.